The rows below give T cell receptor beta chains drawn from one sample of a study of CD8 T cells in ankylosing spondylitis. TCRdb ran MiXCR on the 5' RACE reads and lists one entry per CDR3 protein. The repertoire holds roughly 700,000 distinct CDR3 sequences, with around a fifth as singletons. Sequencing was carried out using blood, either unsorted or a sorted T cell fraction (not recorded which). These receptors were taken from a male donor with ankylosing spondylitis. The CDR3 runs from the conserved cysteine through the conserved F or W. The D gene is left open where the match is weak. A row's size may be missing; if present it is once, few, many or a size class.

j_gene	d_gene	v_gene	abundance	len	CDR3nt	CDR3aa
TRBJ1-3	TRBD1	TRBV6-5	-	16	TGTGCCAGCAGTTTAACAGGGGTTCGTCCTGGAAACACCATATATTTT	CASSLTGVRPGNTIYF
TRBJ2-1	-	TRBV29-1	many	14	TGCAGCGTTGGTGGGCGGGATGGCTACAATGAGCAGTTCTTC	CSVGGRDGYNEQFF
TRBJ2-5	-	TRBV29-1	-	13	TGCAGCGTTGAACAGGGGATATTGGAGACCCAGTACTTC	CSVEQGILETQYF
TRBJ2-3	TRBD2	TRBV12-3/TRBV12-4	few	14	TGTGCCAGCAGTTTTAGCGGGAGGGCAGATACGCAGTATTTT	CASSFSGRADTQYF
TRBJ2-1	TRBD2	TRBV18	-	15	TGTGCCAGCTCACCGGCTAGCGGGATGTTGAATGAGCAGTTCTTC	CASSPASGMLNEQFF
TRBJ2-7	TRBD2	TRBV3-1	few	15	TGTGCCAGCAGCCAAGCCCGCGGGGGGAGCTACGAGCAGTACTTC	CASSQARGGSYEQYF
TRBJ1-2	TRBD1	TRBV20-1	many	12	TGCAGTGTTGTGGACAGGGGCTATGGCTACACCTTC	CSVVDRGYGYTF
TRBJ2-1	TRBD2	TRBV11-1	once	18	TGTGCCAGCAGCTTAGGAGGGGTACTAGCGACTAGAGAGGTTGAGCAGTTCTTC	CASSLGGVLATREVEQFF
TRBJ2-7	TRBD2	TRBV20-1	few	15	TGCAGTGCTGACGGACTAGCGGGAGAGTCCTACGAGCAGTACTTC	CSADGLAGESYEQYF
TRBJ2-1	TRBD2	TRBV7-2	few	13	TGTGCCAGCCGGGAGGGTCCCTACAATGAGCAGTTCTTC	CASREGPYNEQFF
TRBJ2-7	-	TRBV29-1	-	13	TGCAGCGTTAGGACGGCGTTCCCCTACGAGCAGTACTTC	CSVRTAFPYEQYF
TRBJ2-3	-	TRBV4-2	few	14	TGTGCCAGCAGCTCCGGGGAGAGCAGAGATACGCAGTATTTT	CASSSGESRDTQYF
TRBJ1-4	TRBD1	TRBV7-2	-	15	TGTGCCAGCAGCAGAAAGACAGGGGGCGAAGAAAAACTGTTTTTT	CASSRKTGGEEKLFF